The present entry profiles one TCR beta chain with its context. Its antigen is not known. CDR3 size: 15 residues. V was pared by 1 base and J by 6 bases, with 8 bases of the junction left unmatched. Germline CDR1 is LNHDA and CDR2 is SQIVND (reference sequence). This sample stems from a study of shared clonotypes between healthy human individuals. Study-wide findings and caveats: Larger estimated richness was generally seen in naive subsets than in memory subsets. Sequencing depth was a factor that was expected to affect clonotype sharing among donors. Clonotype sharing across several donors was observed for around 5% of naive CD4 clonotypes.

Genomic DNA of every subset was divided equally among multiple immunoSEQ plates. This table comes from immunoSEQ multiplex PCR, and its TCRdb copy is limited to in-frame clones, with some not included. The repertoire holds under 700,000 clones, with roughly 96% as singletons. The naive CD8 population came from CD45RO-negative cells selected for CCR7, without terminally differentiated effector memory CD45RA+ cells. This chain joins TRBV19 and TRBJ1-1; the match to TRBD1 covers 7 bases. The TCR originated in a woman under 40 in good health. Sequenced sample: naive CD8+ T cells sorted from blood. This CDR3 is CASSIGRQGYAEAFF. CDR3 DNA sequence: TGTGCCAGTAGTATAGGTCGACAGGGATATGCTGAAGCTTTCTTT.